This section outlines one T cell receptor beta chain sequence together with its context. This sample was taken from a study of neoadjuvant anti-PD-1 for oral cavity cancer. Clones were read by immunoSEQ multiplex PCR, and TCRdb kept only the in-frame ones, dropping some. The repertoire includes about 15,000 clones, roughly 70% of them detected once, and about 3% sits in the top ten. This sequence originates from a person between 40 and 79 years old with oral cavity squamous cell carcinoma. The specimen comprised PBMCs, sampled before nivolumab (anti-PD-1) treatment.

The CDR3 region is CASSYGQGSGEQYF. The CDR3 DNA sequence: TGTGCCAGCAGTTATGGCCAGGGGAGCGGCGAGCAGTACTTC. The rearrangement uses TRBV6-5 and TRBJ2-7; possibly TRBD1 for D (6 bases). This CDR3 region has 14 residues. Germline-derived CDR1 and CDR2 are MNHEY and SVGAGI. The germline V and J ends were trimmed by 3 bases and 6 bases, with 15 bases remaining between them.